A single sample is the source of the 19 T cell receptor beta chains below, sequenced in a study of CD8+CD57+ T cells in acquired aplastic anemia. Template material for TCR beta VDJ and CDR3 profiling consisted of genomic DNA. TCRdb re-called the reads with MiXCR, one entry per CDR3 protein. Found here are about 150,000 distinct CDR3 sequences, roughly two fifths of them singletons; the top ten hold around 8.4%. Sequenced: sorted CD4+, CD8+, or CD8+CD57+ T cells (not recorded which) from PBMCs. These receptors were taken from a human donor in good health, serving as a control.

The chain has TRBV29-1 and TRBJ1-2; 10 nucleotides agree with TRBD1. This CDR3 is built from 11 residues. The germline V gene encodes CDR1 SQVTM and CDR2 ANQGSEA. Unmatched junction bases numbered 2, after V lost 5 bases and J lost 8 bases. The CDR3 region is CSVRTGGGYTF. DNA for the CDR3: TGCAGCGTTAGGACAGGGGGAGGCTACACCTTC.

There are many counts of this clonotype. The V and J genes are TRBV20-1 and TRBJ1-5; tentative D call: TRBD1 (5 bases). The CDR3 has 15 amino acids. Trimming took off 1 base at V and 0 bases at J, with 10 bases between the two ends. Germline CDR1 and CDR2: DFQATT and SNEGSKA (reference sequence). The CDR3 loop reads CSARGGSDSNQPQHF. The CDR3 coding sequence is TGCAGTGCTAGAGGGGGGTCGGATAGCAATCAGCCCCAGCATTTT.

About this clonotype itself: One end of the junction varies from germline; a read error may be responsible. The chain recombines TRBV7-7 with TRBJ2-5, with D perhaps being TRBD1 or TRBD2 (5 bases each). The CDR3 consists of 13 residues. The germline gives CDR1 SSHAT, CDR2 FNYEAQ (reference sequence). The CDR3 DNA reads as TGTGCTAGCAGTGGGGCAGGGACCGAGACCCAGTACTTC. As protein: CASSGAGTETQYF.

The sample holds a few counts of this clonotype. The rearrangement joins TRBV20-1 to TRBJ1-4; 7 positions agree with TRBD1. Germline assignment: CDR1 DFQATT and CDR2 SNEGSKA (reference sequence). V lost 7 bases, J lost 7 bases, and 12 bases stayed unmatched. The CDR3 extends over 14 amino acids. CDR3 in amino acids: CSVRQGGGGEKLFF. The CDR3 DNA sequence: TGCAGTGTACGACAGGGCGGTGGTGGTGAAAAACTGTTTTTT.

Many counts were recorded for this clonotype. CDR3 in amino acids: CASRQGAGNTIYF. DNA of the CDR3: TGTGCCAGCAGACAGGGGGCTGGAAACACCATATATTTT. J is TRBJ1-3 and V is TRBV6-1; 8 nucleotides align to TRBD1. This CDR3 is built from 13 residues. CDR1 and CDR2 (germline): MNHNS, SASEGT. J gave up 2 bases and V 6 bases, and 0 bases lay outside the gene matches.

On this clonotype itself: One junction end does not reproduce the germline sequence, and a read error may be involved. The J gene is TRBJ2-1, the V gene TRBV29-1; D is perhaps TRBD2 (5 bases). This CDR3 is 14 amino acids long. Germline CDR1 is SQVTM and CDR2 is ANQGSEA. The CDR3 sequence is CSVGMGVSYSEQFF. The CDR3 DNA follows: TGCAGCGTTGGAATGGGAGTTTCCTACAGTGAGCAATTCTTC.

The chain employs TRBV19 and TRBJ1-2; D may be TRBD1 (6 bases). V was clipped by 8 bases and J by 6 bases, with 16 bases between them. Germline CDR1 is LNHDA and CDR2 is SQIVND (reference sequence). This CDR3 is 13 amino acids long. The CDR3 DNA reads TGTGCCAGTTTTCGGCGGGGGCGCGATGGCTACACCTTC. It specifies CASFRRGRDGYTF.

Details on this clonotype: This could be a read error, since a much larger clone is one nucleotide away. This sequence joins TRBV6-1 and TRBJ2-3; 11 bases agree with TRBD2. Germline-derived CDR1 and CDR2 are MNHNS and SASEGT. This CDR3 has 15 residues. V was pared by 6 bases and J by 5 bases, with 7 bases of the junction left unmatched. CDR3 coding DNA: TGTGCCAGCAGAAGCCTCGGACTAGCGGGAGATACGCAGTATTTT. Its protein is CASRSLGLAGDTQYF.

Note on this clonotype: Likely a read error: the CDR3 ends without its conserved phenylalanine or tryptophan. The DNA is omitted, as the CDR3 cannot be located on it reliably, and the CDR3 follows TCRdb's listing. V is TRBV11-3 and J is TRBJ2-2. The germline V gene encodes CDR1 SGHNT and CDR2 YENEEA. The CDR3 is 10 residues long, counting both termini. The CDR3 loop is CASSSSTQEI.

This clonotype was seen just once. This sequence joins TRBV29-1 and TRBJ1-1, with D unclear. Trimming removed 5 bases at V and 1 base at J, with 8 bases between. Germline lookup yields CDR1 SQVTM and CDR2 ANQGSEA. This CDR3 has 12 residues. The CDR3 here is CSVPIENTEAFF. The CDR3 bases are TGCAGCGTTCCGATCGAGAACACTGAAGCTTTCTTT. Looking up the rest from reference TRBV29-1 and TRBJ1-1 gives the full variable domain: SAVISQKPSRDICQRGTSLTIQCQVDSQVTMMFWYRQQPGQSLTLIATANQGSEATYESGFVIDKFPISRPNLTFSTLTVSNMSPEDSSIYLCSVPIENTEAFFGQGTRLTVV.

The J gene is TRBJ2-1, the V gene TRBV2; possible D gene TRBD1, 6 bases. V was pared by 6 bases and J by 2 bases, with 14 bases between. Per the germline V gene, CDR1 is SNHLY and CDR2 is FYNNEI. The CDR3 sequence is 15 residues long. The CDR3 loop is CASRPNSGAYNEQFF. The DNA for the CDR3 is TGTGCCAGCAGGCCGAATTCAGGGGCCTACAATGAGCAGTTCTTC.

This clonotype was found many times. The CDR3 DNA follows: TGTGCGACTGCATTTCGGGACACTGAAGCTTTCTTT. Its protein product is CATAFRDTEAFF. This chain connects TRBV6-1 to TRBJ1-1, with no clear D. CDR3 size: 12 residues. CDR1 MNHNS and CDR2 SASEGT come from the germline V gene.

The chain carries TRBV2 and TRBJ1-2, with 7 nucleotides matching TRBD1. The V segment lost 6 bases and the J segment 7 bases; nucleotides outside the gene matches: 5. This CDR3 comprises 12 residues. CDR1 SNHLY and CDR2 FYNNEI come from the germline V gene. The CDR3, as DNA: TGTGCCAGCAGAGCGGACAGGTTTGGCTACACCTTC. It translates to CASRADRFGYTF.

This clonotype has just one count. It may be a read error: a sequence one base away is much more abundant. The chain combines TRBV11-2 with TRBJ1-4; D remains unclear. Germline V gene lookup returns CDR1 SGHAT and CDR2 FQNNGV. This CDR3 spans 14 amino acids. CDR3 nucleotide sequence: TGTGCCGGCAGCTTAGGTGCAACTAATGAAAAACTGTTTTTT. Its translation: CAGSLGATNEKLFF. Full variable domain (outside the CDR3, taken from reference TRBV11-2 and TRBJ1-4): EAGVAQSPRYKIIEKRQSVAFWCNPISGHATLYWYQQILGQGPKLLIQFQNNGVVDDSQLPKDRFSAERLKGVDSTLKIQPAKLEDSAVYLCAGSLGATNEKLFFGSGTQLSVL.

This clonotype was counted at least ten times. The rearrangement joins TRBV28 to TRBJ1-2; D is unresolved. V lost 2 bases to trimming and J lost 0 bases, with 7 bases between them. Per germline, CDR1 MDHEN and CDR2 SYDVKM. The CDR3 extends over 14 amino acids. The DNA for the CDR3 is TGTGCCAGCAGTTTACCCCCTTCTAACTATGGCTACACCTTC. Its protein product is CASSLPPSNYGYTF.

This clonotype was recorded at least ten times. V is TRBV20-1 and J is TRBJ2-5; 7 bases are a match to TRBD2. Germline lookup yields CDR1 DFQATT and CDR2 SNEGSKA (reference sequence). The V and J ends lost 6 bases and 12 bases, in that order; junction bases with no gene match: 7. The length of the CDR3 is 10 residues. Here the CDR3 DNA reads TGCAGTGCGACGAAGAGCGGGGAGTACTTC. It encodes CSATKSGEYF.

In its sample, this clonotype was seen many times. The chain carries TRBV13 and TRBJ2-3; 9 nucleotides line up with TRBD1. Trimming removed 5 bases from V and 6 bases from J; junction bases left unmatched: 15. The CDR3 covers 17 residues. In germline, CDR1 is PRHDT, CDR2 FYEKMQ (reference sequence). The CDR3 sequence: CASSPTPGGQGRDTQYF. The CDR3 region has the DNA TGTGCCAGCAGCCCCACCCCCGGGGGACAGGGTCGGGATACGCAGTATTTT.

The rearrangement joins TRBV6-5 to TRBJ2-7; D tentatively fits TRBD1 or TRBD2 (5 bases each). V gave up 2 bases and J gave up 2 bases, with 7 bases separating them. Germline V gene sequence: CDR1 MNHEY, CDR2 SVGAGI. The CDR3 has 13 residues. The chain's CDR3 is CASSYGDAYEQYF. The CDR3 region has the DNA TGTGCCAGCAGTTACGGGGACGCCTACGAGCAGTACTTC.

At least ten counts were recorded for this clonotype. This rearrangement joins TRBV7-9 to TRBJ2-5, with 8 bases fitting TRBD2. The germline V gene encodes CDR1 SEHNR and CDR2 FQNEAQ (reference sequence). CDR3 length: 14 amino acids. V lost 1 base to trimming and J lost 7 bases; unmatched junction nucleotides: 5. The CDR3 region is CASSLGQREWTQYF. The CDR3 DNA is TGTGCCAGCAGCTTAGGACAGCGGGAGTGGACCCAGTACTTC.